The clone carrying this T cell receptor beta chain was counted a single time. What it recognizes is unknown. The data originate from a study of T cell responses to AZD1222 COVID-19 vaccine. This CDR3 spans 13 amino acids. Trimming took 6 bases from V and 4 from J; bases not matched to a gene: 4. The study, taken as a whole, reports: There were repertoire samples only from the period after the peak T cell response. Seropositive AZD1222 recipients at baseline numbered only 6 or 7. After two AZD1222 doses, spike-specific TCR breadth and depth rose versus day 0.

Assay used: immunoSEQ multiplex PCR; TCRdb lists only in-frame clones, some missing. In the table there are about 220,000 clones, under 95% of which are singletons. The receptor was derived from an adult in good health. The chain uses TRBV12-3 or TRBV12-4 and TRBJ1-2; 8 positions agree with TRBD1. Sequencing used peripheral blood, obtained on day 0 of MenACWY control vaccination. The CDR3 DNA sequence: TGTGCCAGCAGGCCGGACAGGGTCTATGGCTACACCTTC. It translates to CASRPDRVYGYTF.